The clone carrying this T cell receptor (beta chain) came up a few times. Its matching antigen is unknown. This sample is drawn from a study of neoadjuvant nivolumab and ipilimumab in lung cancer. Study findings and constraints: Resected-tumor TCR richness correlated positively with pretherapy blood richness. Only two of four nivolumab-treated tumors gained richness and clonality by surgery. Compared with tumor-adjacent uninvolved lung, resected tumors showed greater richness and clonality.

V lost 0 bases and J 0 bases, leaving 6 bases between the germline ends. The V gene's germline CDR1 is SGDLS and CDR2 YYNGEE. There are 14 residues in the CDR3. TCRdb keeps only in-frame clones here, not all; method: immunoSEQ multiplex PCR. The data hold around 13,000 clones, with approximately 71% observed a single time. The chain employs TRBV9 and TRBJ1-1; D unresolved. The sample in question was peripheral blood, obtained after neoadjuvant nivolumab, alone or with ipilimumab, at or shortly before surgery. The sequence derives from an adult with non-small cell lung cancer. CDR3 nucleotide sequence: TGTGCCAGCAGCGTAGGAGCCGTGAACACTGAAGCTTTCTTT. Translated: CASSVGAVNTEAFF.